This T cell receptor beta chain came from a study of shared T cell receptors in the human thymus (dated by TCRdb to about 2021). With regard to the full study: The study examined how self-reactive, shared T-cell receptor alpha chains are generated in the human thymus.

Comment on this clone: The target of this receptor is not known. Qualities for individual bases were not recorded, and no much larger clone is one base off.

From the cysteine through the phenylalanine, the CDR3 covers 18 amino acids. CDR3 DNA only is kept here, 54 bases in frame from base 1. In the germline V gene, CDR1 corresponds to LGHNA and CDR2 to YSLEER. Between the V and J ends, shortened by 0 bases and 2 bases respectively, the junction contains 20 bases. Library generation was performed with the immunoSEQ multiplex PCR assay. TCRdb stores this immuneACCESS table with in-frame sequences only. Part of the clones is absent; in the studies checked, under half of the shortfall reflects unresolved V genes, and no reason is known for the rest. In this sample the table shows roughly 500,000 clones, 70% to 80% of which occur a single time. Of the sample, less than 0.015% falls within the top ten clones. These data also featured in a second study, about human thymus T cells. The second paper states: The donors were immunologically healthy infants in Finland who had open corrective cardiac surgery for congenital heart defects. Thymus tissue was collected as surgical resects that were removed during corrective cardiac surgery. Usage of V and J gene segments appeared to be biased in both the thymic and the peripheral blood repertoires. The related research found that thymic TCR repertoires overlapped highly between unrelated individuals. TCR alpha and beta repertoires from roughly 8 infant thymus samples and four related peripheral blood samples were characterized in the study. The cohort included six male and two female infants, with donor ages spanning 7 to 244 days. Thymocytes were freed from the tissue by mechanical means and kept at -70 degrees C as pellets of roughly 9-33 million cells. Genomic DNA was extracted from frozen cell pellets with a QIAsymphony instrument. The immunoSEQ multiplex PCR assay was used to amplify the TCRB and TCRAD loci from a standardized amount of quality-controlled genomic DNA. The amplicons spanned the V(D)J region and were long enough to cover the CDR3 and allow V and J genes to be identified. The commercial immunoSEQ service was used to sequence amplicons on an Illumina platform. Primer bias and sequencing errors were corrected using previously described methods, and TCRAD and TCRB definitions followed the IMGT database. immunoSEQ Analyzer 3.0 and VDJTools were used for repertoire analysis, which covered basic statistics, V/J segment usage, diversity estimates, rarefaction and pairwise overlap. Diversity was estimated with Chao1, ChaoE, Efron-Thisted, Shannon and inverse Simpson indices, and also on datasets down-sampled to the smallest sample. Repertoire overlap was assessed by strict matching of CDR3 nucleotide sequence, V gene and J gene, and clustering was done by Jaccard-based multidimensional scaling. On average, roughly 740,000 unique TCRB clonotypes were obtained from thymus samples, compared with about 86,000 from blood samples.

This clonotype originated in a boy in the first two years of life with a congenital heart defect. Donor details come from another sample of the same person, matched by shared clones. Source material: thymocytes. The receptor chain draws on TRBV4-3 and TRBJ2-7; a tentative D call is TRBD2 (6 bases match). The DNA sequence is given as TGCGCCAGCAGCCAAGATCGAGGACCCGGGACTGATCCCTACGAGCAGTACTTC. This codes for CASSQDRGPGTDPYEQYF.